The entry below gives a single TCR beta chain sequence along with its context. The V gene lost 3 bases and the J gene lost 1 base, with 12 bases spanning the gap. CDR3 length: 14 amino acids. Germline CDR1 is GTSNPN and CDR2 is SVGIG (reference sequence). TCRdb re-analysed the 5' RACE reads in MiXCR, keeping a single row per CDR3 protein. Of hundreds of thousands of distinct CDR3 sequences listed, under 25% are singletons. This sample stems from a study of T-cell memory formation after mild COVID-19. Sequencing was performed on PBMCs or a T cell subset sorted from them (not recorded which). This rearrangement joins TRBV30 to TRBJ1-2; D might be TRBD1 (5 bases). This TCR was sampled from an adult woman who had mild COVID-19 (a few samples of this study predate the infection). Cell type and time point are not known. CDR3 sequence: CAWRGGHHNYGYTF. CDR3 sequence (DNA): TGTGCCTGGAGAGGCGGACACCATAACTATGGCTACACCTTC.